The clone carrying this T cell receptor beta chain appeared a few times. The sample originates from a study of regulatory T cells in long-lasting Graves disease. To make TCR beta libraries, researchers used iRepertoire HTBI primers and Arm-PCR of CDR3 regions. In the original processing: Looking across samples, the authors found some 60 TRBV and some 13 TRBJ segments. TCRdb independently ran MiXCR on the multiplex PCR reads; one entry per CDR3 protein. TCRdb's processing, not the authors', yielded these V and J calls. Among 450,000 to 600,000 distinct CDR3 sequences, around an eighth were seen once, and the ten largest hold roughly 10%. Losses at the gene ends were 0 bases for V and 1 base for J; bases not matched to a gene: 10. The CDR3 has 19 amino acids. Germline V gene sequence: CDR1 SGHRS, CDR2 YFSETQ. Specified time point: newly diagnosed GD, antithyroid drugs for less than 3 months. TCR sequences were obtained from RNA taken from PBMCs.

This sample also belongs to another study, concerning T cells in Graves' hyperthyroidism and ophthalmopathy.

This sequence joins TRBV5-1 and TRBJ2-1; 10 bases map to TRBD2. The sample was peripheral blood mononuclear cells (PBMCs), taken at new diagnosis, from a patient treated with antithyroid drugs. The receptor was derived from a man aged 25 to 40 with Graves disease. CDR3 sequence (DNA): TGCGCCAGCAGCTTGGCCGGGCTAGCGGGAGTAATGTCCTACAATGAGCAGTTCTTC. Translated, it gives CASSLAGLAGVMSYNEQFF.